This T cell receptor (beta chain) was found in a study of T cells in Graves' hyperthyroidism and ophthalmopathy. Study background: Any treatment followed the collection of peripheral blood at initial diagnosis. Study observations and caveats: Blood also showed most of the thyroid clonotypes that were expanded above 0.001.

Trimming cost V 1 base and J 6 bases, with 12 bases left between them. CDR3 length: 13 residues. Germline CDR1 DFQATT, CDR2 SNEGSKA (reference sequence). This clonotype was picked up a small number of times. Its antigen is unknown. Amplification of TCR beta CDR3 regions used RNA as the template. HTBI primers were used for first-round RT-PCR of the TCR CDR3. TCRdb called the multiplex PCR reads again in MiXCR, with one record for every CDR3 protein. Found here are approximately 250,000 distinct CDR3 sequences, about 24% of them singletons; the top ten hold roughly 35%. Any patient presenting with uncontrolled infection, other autoimmune disease, pregnancy or lactation was left out. From approximately 9.5 ml of fresh peripheral blood, PBMCs were isolated.

The sequence derives from a woman between 40 and 50 years old with Graves' ophthalmopathy. This sequence joins TRBV20-1 and TRBJ1-1; D is uncertain. Sequenced: blood. In nucleotides, the CDR3 is TGCAGTGCTAGAGGCGCCGGAGGAGCTGAAGCTTTCTTT. Its translation: CSARGAGGAEAFF.